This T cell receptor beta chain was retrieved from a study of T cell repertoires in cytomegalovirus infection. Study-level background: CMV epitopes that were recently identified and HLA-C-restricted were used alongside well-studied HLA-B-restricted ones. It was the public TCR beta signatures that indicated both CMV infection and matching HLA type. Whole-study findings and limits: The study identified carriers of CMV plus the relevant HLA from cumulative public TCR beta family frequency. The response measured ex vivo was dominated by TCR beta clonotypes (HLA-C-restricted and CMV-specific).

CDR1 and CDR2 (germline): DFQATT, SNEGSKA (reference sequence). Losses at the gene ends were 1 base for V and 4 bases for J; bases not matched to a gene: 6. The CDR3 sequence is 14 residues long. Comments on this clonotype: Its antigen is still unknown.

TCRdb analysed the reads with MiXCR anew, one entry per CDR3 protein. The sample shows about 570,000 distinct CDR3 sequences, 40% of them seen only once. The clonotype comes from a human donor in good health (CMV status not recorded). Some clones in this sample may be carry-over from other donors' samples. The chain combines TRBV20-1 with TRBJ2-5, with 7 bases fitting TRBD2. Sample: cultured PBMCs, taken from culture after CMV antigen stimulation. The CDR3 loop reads CSARVTGGRETQYF. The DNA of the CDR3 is TGCAGTGCTAGAGTTACGGGCGGGAGAGAGACCCAGTACTTC.